This T cell receptor beta chain was documented in a study of CD8 T cells in ankylosing spondylitis. Quantitative molecular-barcoded 5'-RACE generated the TCR beta libraries. TCRdb recomputed calls from the 5' RACE reads with MiXCR, one row per CDR3 protein. Of around 100,000 distinct CDR3 sequences listed, roughly 8.8% are singletons. Regarding this clonotype: Its specificity is not known.

Findings and limits, study-wide: Clones linked to disease were reported to show significant enrichment in matched ankylosing spondylitis synovial fluid. Blood of patients with ankylosing spondylitis appeared to be characterized by a TCR beta motif of several highly homologous variants.

This clonotype was sampled from a male donor with ankylosing spondylitis. What was sequenced was blood, either unsorted or a sorted T cell fraction (not recorded which).

The CDR3 DNA sequence: TGTGCCAGCAGCCCAACAGGGGGGTACCAAGAGACCCAGTACTTC. Encoded protein: CASSPTGGYQETQYF. V and J are TRBV9 and TRBJ2-5; TRBD1 aligns across 8 bases. The CDR3 covers 15 residues. CDR1 is SGDLS, CDR2 YYNGEE, per germline. Trimming took 4 bases from V and 0 from J; bases not matched to a gene: 5.